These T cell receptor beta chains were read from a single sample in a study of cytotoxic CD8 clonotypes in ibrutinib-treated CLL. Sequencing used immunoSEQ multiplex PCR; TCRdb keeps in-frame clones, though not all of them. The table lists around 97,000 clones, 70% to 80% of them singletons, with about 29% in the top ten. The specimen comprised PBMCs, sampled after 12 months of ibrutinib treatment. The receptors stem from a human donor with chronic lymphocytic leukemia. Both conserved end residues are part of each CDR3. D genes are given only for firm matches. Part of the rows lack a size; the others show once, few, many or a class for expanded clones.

CASKPRGDTYEQYF | TGTGCCTCCAAACCCAGGGGCGATACCTACGAGCAGTACTTC | TRBV30 | - | TRBJ2-7 | once
CASSLGASGGPTDTQYF | TGTGCCAGCAGCTTAGGAGCTAGCGGGGGGCCTACAGATACGCAGTATTTT | TRBV13 | TRBD2 | TRBJ2-3 | once
CSVEDKGAYEQYF | TGCAGCGTTGAAGATAAGGGGGCTTACGAGCAGTACTTC | TRBV29-1 | TRBD1 | TRBJ2-7 | -
CSVGPGRGTEAFF | TGCAGCGTTGGCCCAGGGAGGGGCACTGAAGCTTTCTTT | TRBV29-1 | - | TRBJ1-1 | -
CASSPSIGTGLEQYF | TGTGCCAGCTCACCCTCAATTGGGACAGGGCTTGAGCAGTACTTC | TRBV18 | TRBD1 | TRBJ2-7 | -
CASSTHRGPYEQYF | TGTGCCAGCAGCACGCACAGGGGCCCCTACGAGCAGTACTTC | TRBV9 | TRBD1 | TRBJ2-7 | -
CASSQGSTNEKLFF | TGTGCCAGCAGTCAGGGTTCAACTAATGAAAAACTGTTTTTT | TRBV2 | - | TRBJ1-4 | -
CASSEEVTGELFF | TGTGCCAGCAGTGAAGAGGTCACCGGGGAGCTGTTTTTT | TRBV2 | - | TRBJ2-2 | -
CAWSTTGYTEAFF | TGTGCCTGGAGTACCACAGGTTACACTGAAGCTTTCTTT | TRBV30 | - | TRBJ1-1 | once
CASSPRDRSYEQYF | TGTGCCAGCAGCCCCCGGGACAGATCTTACGAGCAGTACTTC | TRBV7-2 | TRBD1 | TRBJ2-7 | once
CASSPPDLTNYGYTF | TGTGCCAGCTCACCTCCAGATCTGACTAACTATGGCTACACCTTC | TRBV18 | - | TRBJ1-2 | -
CAISEGVGGSGANVLTF | TGTGCCATCAGTGAGGGCGTGGGGGGCTCTGGGGCCAACGTCCTGACTTTC | TRBV10-3 | - | TRBJ2-6 | -
CASSSTGLDTQYF | TGTGCCAGCAGCTCCACAGGGTTGGATACGCAGTATTTT | TRBV11-2 | - | TRBJ2-3 | -
CASSPAGGIQETQYF | TGTGCCAGCAGCCCCGCGGGGGGGATCCAAGAGACCCAGTACTTC | TRBV6-5 | TRBD2 | TRBJ2-5 | -
CASRRRDEQFF | TGTGCCAGCAGGAGGCGGGATGAGCAGTTCTTC | TRBV6-6 | - | TRBJ2-1 | once
CASSQGRGTGGYTF | TGCGCCAGCAGCCAAGGGAGGGGGACCGGTGGCTACACCTTC | TRBV4-3 | - | TRBJ1-2 | -
CASSVKGRGETNEKLFF | TGTGCCAGCAGCGTGAAAGGGAGGGGAGAAACTAATGAAAAACTGTTTTTT | TRBV5-6 | - | TRBJ1-4 | once
CASNTPGQGCGYTF | TGTGCCAGCAACACACCGGGACAGGGATGTGGCTACACCTTC | TRBV11-3 | TRBD1 | TRBJ1-2 | -
CASSYLPGGEAFF | TGTGCCAGCAGCTACCTCCCGGGGGGTGAAGCTTTCTTT | TRBV5-6 | - | TRBJ1-1 | -
CATRLSGQSYEQYF | TGTGCCACTCGTCTATCAGGACAGTCCTACGAGCAGTACTTC | TRBV19 | - | TRBJ2-7 | -
CASSRETGADEKLFF | TGTGCCAGCTCACGGGAGACAGGGGCGGACGAAAAACTGTTTTTT | TRBV18 | TRBD1 | TRBJ1-4 | -
CASSQVGGARSNQPQHF | TGCGCCAGCAGCCAAGTAGGTGGGGCTCGTAGCAATCAGCCCCAGCATTTT | TRBV4-1 | - | TRBJ1-5 | few
CASSALAGGSETQYF | TGTGCCAGCAGTGCTCTAGCGGGGGGAAGCGAGACCCAGTACTTC | TRBV2 | TRBD2 | TRBJ2-5 | -
CASSVEVTLETEAFF | TGTGCCAGCAGCGTAGAAGTAACATTAGAGACTGAAGCTTTCTTT | TRBV9 | - | TRBJ1-1 | -
CAWSAGLETQYF | TGTGCCTGGAGTGCAGGGCTAGAGACCCAGTACTTC | TRBV30 | - | TRBJ2-5 | -
CASAGLHLYSNQPQHF | TGTGCCAGCGCAGGGCTCCACTTATATAGCAATCAGCCCCAGCATTTT | TRBV21-1 | - | TRBJ1-5 | -
CAGSRQGGTEAFF | TGTGCCGGCAGCAGACAGGGAGGAACTGAAGCTTTCTTT | TRBV19 | TRBD1 | TRBJ1-1 | -
CASSPGQGNEQYF | TGTGCCAGCAGTCCGGGACAGGGCAACGAGCAGTACTTC | TRBV2 | TRBD1 | TRBJ2-7 | -
CASSPGTDTYEQYF | TGTGCCAGCAGCCCTGGGACAGATACCTACGAGCAGTACTTC | TRBV7-6 | TRBD1 | TRBJ2-7 | -
CASSLLASSSYNEQFF | TGTGCCAGCAGTCTACTGGCCAGCAGCTCCTACAATGAGCAGTTCTTC | TRBV28 | - | TRBJ2-1 | -
CASSYPRDRGSYNEQFF | TGCGCCAGCAGCTATCCCCGGGACAGGGGCTCCTACAATGAGCAGTTCTTC | TRBV5-1 | TRBD1 | TRBJ2-1 | -
CASSVDRLYNSPLHF | TGTGCCAGCAGCGTAGACAGGCTTTATAATTCACCCCTCCACTTT | TRBV9 | - | TRBJ1-6 | -
CASSLIGIPTGELFF | TGTGCCAGCAGTTTAATTGGGATCCCGACCGGGGAGCTGTTTTTT | TRBV5-4 | - | TRBJ2-2 | -
CASSLEETYEAFF | TGCGCCAGCAGCTTGGAAGAGACATATGAAGCTTTCTTT | TRBV5-1 | - | TRBJ1-1 | -
CATKPGTQGNTIYF | TGTGCGACCAAACCGGGGACCCAAGGAAACACCATATATTTT | TRBV2 | - | TRBJ1-3 | -
CASSSQGGTYEQYF | TGTGCCAGTTCCAGTCAGGGAGGAACCTACGAGCAGTACTTC | TRBV19 | - | TRBJ2-7 | -
CASSPTLSGANVLTF | TGCGCCAGCAGCCCCACTCTCTCTGGGGCCAACGTCCTGACTTTC | TRBV5-1 | - | TRBJ2-6 | -
CASRRTGGGNQPQHF | TGCGCCAGCAGAAGGACAGGGGGCGGCAATCAGCCCCAGCATTTT | TRBV23-1 | TRBD1 | TRBJ1-5 | -
CASSPGRLEEKLFF | TGCGCCAGCAGCCCCGGGCGACTAGAAGAAAAACTGTTTTTT | TRBV5-1 | - | TRBJ1-4 | -
CASSQERGGSYGYTF | TGCGCCAGCAGCCAAGAACGGGGGGGATCCTATGGCTACACCTTC | TRBV4-3 | - | TRBJ1-2 | -
CASSLLTGGTEAFF | TGCGCCAGCAGCTTGCTGACAGGGGGCACTGAAGCTTTCTTT | TRBV5-1 | TRBD1 | TRBJ1-1 | -